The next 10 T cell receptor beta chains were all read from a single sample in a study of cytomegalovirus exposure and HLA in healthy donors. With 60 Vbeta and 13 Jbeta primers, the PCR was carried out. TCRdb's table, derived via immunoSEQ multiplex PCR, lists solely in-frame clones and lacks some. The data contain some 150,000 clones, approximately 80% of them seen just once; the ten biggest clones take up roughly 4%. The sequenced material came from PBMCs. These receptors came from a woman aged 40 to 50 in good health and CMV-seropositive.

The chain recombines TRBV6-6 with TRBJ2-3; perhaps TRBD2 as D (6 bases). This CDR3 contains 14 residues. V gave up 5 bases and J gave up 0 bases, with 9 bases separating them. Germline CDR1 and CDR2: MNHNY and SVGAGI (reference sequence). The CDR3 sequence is CASSTGTSTDTQYF. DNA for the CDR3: TGTGCCAGCAGTACTGGGACTAGCACAGATACGCAGTATTTT.

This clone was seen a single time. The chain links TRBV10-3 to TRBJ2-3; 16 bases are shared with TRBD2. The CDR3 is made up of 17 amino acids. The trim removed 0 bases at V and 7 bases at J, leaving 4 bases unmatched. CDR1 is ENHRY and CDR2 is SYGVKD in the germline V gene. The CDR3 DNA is TGTGCCATCAGTGAGTCGGGGACTAGCGGGGGGGCAAATACGCAGTATTTT. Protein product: CAISESGTSGGANTQYF.

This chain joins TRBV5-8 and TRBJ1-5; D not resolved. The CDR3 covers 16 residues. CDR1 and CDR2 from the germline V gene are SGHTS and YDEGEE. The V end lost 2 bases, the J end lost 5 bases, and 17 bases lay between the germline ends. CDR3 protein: CASSLTRLGSHQPQHF. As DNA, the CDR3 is TGTGCCAGCAGCTTAACCCGCTTAGGGAGCCATCAGCCCCAGCATTTT.

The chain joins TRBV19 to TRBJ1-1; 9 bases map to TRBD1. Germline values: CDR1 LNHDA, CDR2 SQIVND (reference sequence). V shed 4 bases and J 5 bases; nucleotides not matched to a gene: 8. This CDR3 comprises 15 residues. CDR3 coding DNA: TGTGCCAGTAGTAGGCTAGACAGGGGGGATACTGAAGCTTTCTTT. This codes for CASSRLDRGDTEAFF.

The CDR3 region has the DNA TGTGCCAGCAGCGGACCCGGGACAGCCCTTATTTACGAGCAGTACTTC. It codes for CASSGPGTALIYEQYF. This chain connects TRBV28 to TRBJ2-7; 7 nucleotides align to TRBD1. Germline V gene data show CDR1 as MDHEN and CDR2 as SYDVKM. Losses at the gene ends were 6 bases for V and 4 bases for J; bases not matched to a gene: 15. The CDR3 has 16 amino acids.

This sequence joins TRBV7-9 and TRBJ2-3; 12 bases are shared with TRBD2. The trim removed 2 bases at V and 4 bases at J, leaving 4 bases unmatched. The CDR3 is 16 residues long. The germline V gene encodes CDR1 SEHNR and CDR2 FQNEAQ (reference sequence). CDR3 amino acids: CASSLRLAGVADTQYF. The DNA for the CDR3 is TGTGCCAGCAGCTTACGACTAGCGGGAGTGGCAGATACGCAGTATTTT.

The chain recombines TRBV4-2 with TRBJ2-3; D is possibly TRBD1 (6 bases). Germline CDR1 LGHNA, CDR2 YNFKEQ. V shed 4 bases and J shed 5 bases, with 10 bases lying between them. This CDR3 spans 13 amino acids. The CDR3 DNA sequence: TGTGCCAGCAGCCGCCTGACAGGAGATACGCAGTATTTT. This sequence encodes CASSRLTGDTQYF.

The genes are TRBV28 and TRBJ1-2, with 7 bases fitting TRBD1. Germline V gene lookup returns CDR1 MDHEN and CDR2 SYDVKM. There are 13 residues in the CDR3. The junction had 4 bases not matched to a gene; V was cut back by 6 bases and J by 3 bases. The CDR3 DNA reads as TGTGCCAGCAGCAGACAGGGAGACTATGGCTACACCTTC. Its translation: CASSRQGDYGYTF.

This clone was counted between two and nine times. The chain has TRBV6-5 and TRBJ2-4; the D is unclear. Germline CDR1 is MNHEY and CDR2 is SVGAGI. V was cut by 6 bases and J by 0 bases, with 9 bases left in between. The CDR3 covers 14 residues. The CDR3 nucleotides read TGTGCCAGCAGCACCGGGTTAGCCAAAAACATTCAGTACTTC. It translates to CASSTGLAKNIQYF.

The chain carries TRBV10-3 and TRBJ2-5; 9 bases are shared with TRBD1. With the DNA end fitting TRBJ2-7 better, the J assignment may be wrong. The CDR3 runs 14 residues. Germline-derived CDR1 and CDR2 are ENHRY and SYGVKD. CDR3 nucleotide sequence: TGTGCCATCAGGAACGACAGGGGGGCCTTCGAGCAGTACTTC. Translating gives CAIRNDRGAFEQYF.